This entry lists 18 T cell receptor beta chains sequenced from one sample in a study of shared clonotypes between healthy human individuals. Naivety among CD8 cells was defined by CD45RO negativity and positive CCR7 selection, thereby excluding terminally differentiated effector memory CD45RA+ cells. Produced via immunoSEQ multiplex PCR; TCRdb's table is partial and in-frame only. The sample comprises millions of clones, 85% to 95% of which are singletons, and roughly 1% rests with the top ten. The specimen sequenced was naive CD8+ T cells sorted from blood. The source of these receptors is a man between 18 and 29 years old in good health.

The chain is built from TRBV11-2 and TRBJ1-3; possibly TRBD1 for D (6 bases). The CDR3 contains 15 residues. Germline lookup yields CDR1 SGHAT and CDR2 FQNNGV. With 1 base removed from V and 2 bases from J, the gap between germline ends came to 9 bases. CDR3 sequence (DNA): TGTGCCAGCAGCTTAGCAGGGGTTCCTGGAAACACCATATATTTT. Residues: CASSLAGVPGNTIYF.

This rearrangement joins TRBV15 to TRBJ1-5; 8 bases are shared with TRBD1. The germline gives CDR1 LNHNV, CDR2 YYDKDF (reference sequence). The CDR3 runs to 16 residues. J lost 6 bases, V lost 3 bases, and 10 bases had no gene match. This chain's CDR3 is CATSRDREGLTQPQHF. The CDR3 bases are TGTGCCACCAGCAGGGACAGGGAAGGTTTAACTCAGCCCCAGCATTTT.

With regard to this clone: Other DNA sequences in this specimen translate into the identical CDR3. V usage is TRBV7-9 and J usage is TRBJ1-1; D might be TRBD1 (5 bases). Trimming removed 3 bases at V and 6 bases at J, with 8 bases between. CDR1 and CDR2 (germline): SEHNR, FQNEAQ (reference sequence). The CDR3 sequence is 12 residues long. CDR3 residues: CASSLGTAEAFF. CDR3 in DNA: TGTGCCAGCAGCTTGGGGACGGCTGAAGCTTTCTTT.

The chain links TRBV4-3 to TRBJ2-1, with D hard to call. The ends were cut back, 3 bases at V and 10 bases at J, with 13 bases in the middle. Germline V gene data show CDR1 as LGHNA and CDR2 as YSLEER. This CDR3 region has 13 residues. CDR3 sequence reads: CASSQVNDGEQFF. Here the CDR3 DNA reads TGCGCCAGCAGCCAGGTTAACGACGGGGAGCAGTTCTTC.

The chain combines TRBV18 with TRBJ2-7; a possible D gene is TRBD1 (6 bases). Trimming left V 2 bases short and J 0 bases short, with 11 bases between. The CDR3 consists of 15 residues. From germline, CDR1 is KGHSH and CDR2 LQKENI. CDR3 nucleotides: TGTGCCAGCTCACCAGAGGACAGACCCTCCTACGAGCAGTACTTC. Its protein product is CASSPEDRPSYEQYF.

The rearrangement joins TRBV27 to TRBJ1-2, with D possibly TRBD1 on 5 matching bases. This CDR3 comprises 16 residues. Trimming cost V 5 bases and J 0 bases, with 16 bases left between them. Germline CDR1 is MNHEY and CDR2 is SMNVEV (reference sequence). The CDR3 sequence is CASSPSDSRANYGYTF. The DNA for the CDR3 is TGTGCCAGCAGTCCCTCAGACAGTCGCGCTAACTATGGCTACACCTTC.

This rearrangement joins TRBV28 to TRBJ1-4, with 10 bases that match TRBD1. This CDR3 is built from 15 residues. Looked up from germline, CDR1 is MDHEN and CDR2 is SYDVKM. V lost 6 bases and J lost 3; bases outside the gene matches: 4. CDR3 loop: CASRGQGLSNEKLFF. The CDR3 DNA sequence: TGTGCCAGCAGGGGACAGGGGCTGTCTAATGAAAAACTGTTTTTT.

The chain recombines TRBV5-6 with TRBJ1-5; no reliable D call. This CDR3 contains 16 residues. Per germline, CDR1 SGHDT and CDR2 YYEEEE. Deletions cut 1 base from V and 4 bases from J, with 15 bases between. The CDR3 DNA is TGTGCCAGCAGCTTGTATGAGTTAACGGGTAATCAGCCCCAGCATTTT. Amino acids: CASSLYELTGNQPQHF.

V usage is TRBV6-6 and J usage is TRBJ1-1; a weak D match, TRBD1 (5 bases). CDR1 MNHNY and CDR2 SVGAGI come from the germline V gene (reference sequence). The V end was cut by 2 bases, the J end by 4 bases, with 8 bases between. This CDR3 is 13 amino acids long. Here the CDR3 reads CASSYAGVTEAFF. In nucleotides, the CDR3 is TGTGCCAGCAGTTACGCGGGGGTCACTGAAGCTTTCTTT.

The chain combines TRBV27 with TRBJ2-4, with 8 bases identical to TRBD1. Per germline, CDR1 MNHEY and CDR2 SMNVEV (reference sequence). The CDR3 is 16 residues long. With V trimmed by 5 bases and J by 0 bases, 6 bases remained unmatched. The CDR3 nucleotides read TGTGCCAGCAGTCCCTCACAGGGGGAAGCCAAAAACATTCAGTACTTC. The encoded protein is CASSPSQGEAKNIQYF.

This clone was observed once. The chain links TRBV4-1 to TRBJ1-2; 12 bases line up with TRBD1. Losses at the gene ends were 0 bases for V and 4 bases for J; bases not matched to a gene: 6. Germline CDR1 MGHRA, CDR2 YSYEKL. This CDR3 region has 17 residues. The CDR3 is CASSQEGQGAAFYGYTF. The CDR3 DNA reads TGCGCCAGCAGCCAAGAGGGACAGGGGGCAGCGTTCTATGGCTACACCTTC.

V gene TRBV30 combines with J gene TRBJ2-2, with a tentative D call TRBD1 (6 bases). Per germline, CDR1 GTSNPN and CDR2 SVGIG (reference sequence). Between the trimmed V and J ends, which lost 0 bases and 5 bases, there was a span of 10 bases. CDR3 length: 14 residues. The CDR3 sequence is CAWSVTGPTGELFF. DNA of the CDR3: TGTGCCTGGAGTGTTACAGGGCCAACCGGGGAGCTGTTTTTT. Looking up the rest from reference TRBV30 and TRBJ2-2 gives the full variable domain: SQTIHQWPATLVQPVGSPLSLECTVEGTSNPNLYWYRQAAGRGLQLLFYSVGIGQISSEVPQNLSASRPQDRQFILSSKKLLLSDSGFYLCAWSVTGPTGELFFGEGSRLTVL.

The chain carries TRBV6-6 and TRBJ2-4; D uncertain. This CDR3 has 15 residues. CDR1 MNHNY and CDR2 SVGAGI come from the germline V gene (reference sequence). V was shortened by 6 bases and J by 0 bases, with 12 bases between the two germline ends. The CDR3 nucleotides read TGTGCCAGCAGATCACTGGAATTAGCCAAAAACATTCAGTACTTC. Its translation is CASRSLELAKNIQYF.

The rearrangement links TRBV7-2 to TRBJ1-4, with D hard to call. Germline V lookup: CDR1 SGHTA, CDR2 FQGNSA. V dropped 4 bases and J dropped 8 bases, with 20 bases sitting between them. The CDR3 contains 16 residues. The CDR3 loop is CASSWVDPTNEEKLFF. The CDR3 nucleotides read TGTGCCAGCAGCTGGGTCGATCCAACTAATGAGGAAAAACTGTTTTTT.

On this clone: In the same sample, other DNA sequences code for this CDR3. This chain joins TRBV4-1 and TRBJ2-1; D is possibly TRBD2 (6 bases). The V gene lost 3 bases and the J gene lost 0 bases, with 9 bases spanning the gap. The CDR3 spans 15 residues. The germline V gene has CDR1 MGHRA and CDR2 YSYEKL. CDR3 sequence (DNA): TGCGCCAGCAGCCAGAGCGGGTCCTCCTACAATGAGCAGTTCTTC. Translation: CASSQSGSSYNEQFF.

J is TRBJ1-4 and V is TRBV7-9, with a possible D match to TRBD1 (6 bases). The CDR3 runs to 15 residues. Per germline, CDR1 SEHNR and CDR2 FQNEAQ (reference sequence). V lost 3 bases and J lost 0, with 8 bases in between. The CDR3 region has the DNA TGTGCCAGCAGCTTTAGACAGGCAACTAATGAAAAACTGTTTTTT. It specifies CASSFRQATNEKLFF.

The V call is TRBV9, the J call TRBJ2-7; D possibly corresponds to TRBD2 (7 bases). The germline V gene has CDR1 SGDLS and CDR2 YYNGEE. The CDR3 has 15 amino acids. Trimming left V 4 bases short and J 3 bases short, with 17 bases between. The CDR3 reads CASSSQREGVYEQYF. CDR3 coding DNA: TGTGCCAGCAGCTCCCAGAGGGAGGGGGTCTACGAGCAGTACTTC.

The chain uses TRBV30 and TRBJ2-7; 7 bases map to TRBD1. V lost 0 bases to trimming and J lost 5 bases; unmatched junction nucleotides: 4. CDR3 length equals 13 residues. The germline V gene has CDR1 GTSNPN and CDR2 SVGIG (reference sequence). CDR3 sequence (DNA): TGTGCCTGGAGTGTAATGGGGACAGACGAGCAGTACTTC. Protein: CAWSVMGTDEQYF.